Each of the 17 T cell receptor beta chains below was sequenced from the same sample in a study of CD8 T cells in Susac syndrome. RNA totalling roughly 0.45 to 1 ug underwent reverse transcription with random hexamers. TCRdb re-analysed the immunoSEQ multiplex PCR reads in MiXCR, keeping a single row per CDR3 protein. The sample shows roughly 52,000 distinct CDR3 sequences, 95% of them seen only once. Sequences were obtained from CD8+ T cells from PBMCs. These receptors all come from a human donor with Susac syndrome.

The CDR3 protein is CASTPQGGHTEAFF. In nucleotides, the CDR3 is TGTGCCAGCACCCCACAGGGGGGGCACACTGAAGCTTTCTTT. This sequence joins TRBV5-6 and TRBJ1-1; TRBD1 matches 8 bases. CDR1 and CDR2 from the germline V gene are SGHDT and YYEEEE. The CDR3 totals 14 residues. With V trimmed by 6 bases and J by 3 bases, 7 bases remained unmatched.

This chain links TRBV9 with TRBJ2-7; 8 bases match TRBD2. The V gene's germline CDR1 is SGDLS and CDR2 YYNGEE. The V segment lost 0 bases and the J segment 2 bases; nucleotides outside the gene matches: 4. This CDR3 spans 15 amino acids. CDR3 coding DNA: TGTGCCAGCAGCGTAGGTAGCGGGGCGCCCTACGAGCAGTACTTC. As protein: CASSVGSGAPYEQYF.

CDR3 DNA sequence: TGTGCCAGCAGCCAAGACGTGGGGGGAACTGAAGCTTTCTTT. This translates into CASSQDVGGTEAFF. This chain links TRBV4-2 with TRBJ1-1, with TRBD1 as a possible D gene (5 bases). Trimming cost V 0 bases and J 5 bases, with 10 bases left between them. This CDR3 comprises 14 residues. The V gene's germline CDR1 is LGHNA and CDR2 YNFKEQ.

In its sample, this clonotype was seen once. The rearrangement joins TRBV27 to TRBJ1-1; tentative D call: TRBD1 (5 bases). V was shortened by 3 bases and J by 7 bases, with 15 bases between the two germline ends. This CDR3 comprises 14 residues. CDR1 MNHEY and CDR2 SMNVEV come from the germline V gene (reference sequence). CDR3 loop: CASSFGTRSNEAFF. DNA of the CDR3: TGTGCCAGCAGTTTTGGGACCCGGTCGAATGAAGCTTTCTTT.

This sequence joins TRBV20-1 and TRBJ1-2; D possibly corresponds to TRBD1 (6 bases). The germline V gene has CDR1 DFQATT and CDR2 SNEGSKA (reference sequence). Deletions cut 6 bases from V and 6 bases from J, with 14 bases between. This CDR3 is 12 amino acids long. The CDR3 DNA follows: TGCAGTGCCGACACAGGGCCTGATGGCTACACCTTC. Its translation: CSADTGPDGYTF.

The CDR3 sequence: CASPTKWPNTGELFF. The CDR3 region has the DNA TGTGCCAGCCCGACGAAGTGGCCGAACACCGGGGAGCTGTTTTTT. The chain joins TRBV11-2 to TRBJ2-2; D gene uncertain. CDR3 size: 15 residues. CDR1 is SGHAT and CDR2 is FQNNGV in the germline V gene. V was trimmed by 8 bases and J by 0 bases, leaving 13 bases between them.

V is TRBV4-3 and J is TRBJ2-3; tentatively, D is TRBD1 or TRBD2 (5 bases each). The germline CDR1 and CDR2 sequences are LGHNA and YSLEER. Trimming took off 0 bases at V and 0 bases at J, with 7 bases between the two ends. The CDR3 loop spans 15 amino acids. CDR3 nucleotides: TGCGCCAGCAGCCAAGATGGGGACAGCACAGATACGCAGTATTTT. This encodes CASSQDGDSTDTQYF.

V is TRBV7-9 and J is TRBJ2-5; D unresolved. V gave up 5 bases and J gave up 1 base, with 11 bases separating them. Germline-derived CDR1 and CDR2 are SEHNR and FQNEAQ (reference sequence). The CDR3 covers 14 residues. Written as DNA, the CDR3 is TGTGCCAGCAGCCCGGACGGCCGCCAAGAGACCCAGTACTTC. It encodes CASSPDGRQETQYF.

The chain has TRBV20-1 and TRBJ1-2, with no clear D. Between the trimmed V and J ends, which lost 5 bases and 2 bases, there was a span of 15 bases. This CDR3 comprises 14 residues. Germline values: CDR1 DFQATT, CDR2 SNEGSKA (reference sequence). CDR3 loop: CSAQGPSPNYGYTF. The CDR3 DNA sequence: TGCAGTGCTCAAGGTCCATCCCCCAACTATGGCTACACCTTC.

CDR3 nucleotides: TGTGCCAGCAGCTTACGAGCCAGGACCACCTACGAGCAGTACTTC. Protein product: CASSLRARTTYEQYF. This chain uses TRBV13 with TRBJ2-7; no clear D gene. Per the germline V gene, CDR1 is PRHDT and CDR2 is FYEKMQ (reference sequence). V was shortened by 2 bases and J by 2 bases, with 13 bases between the two germline ends. This CDR3 region has 15 residues.

The chain employs TRBV20-1 and TRBJ2-1, with D hard to call. CDR3 size: 13 residues. V was pared by 6 bases and J by 0 bases, with 9 bases between. The germline V gene encodes CDR1 DFQATT and CDR2 SNEGSKA (reference sequence). The CDR3 sequence is CSAPVGSYNEQFF. The CDR3 coding sequence is TGCAGTGCCCCTGTGGGCTCCTACAATGAGCAGTTCTTC.

The chain has TRBV20-1 and TRBJ2-3; D perhaps matches TRBD2 (6 bases). The V gene's germline CDR1 is DFQATT and CDR2 SNEGSKA (reference sequence). The V gene lost 3 bases and the J gene lost 0 bases, with 25 bases spanning the gap. There are 19 residues in the CDR3. CDR3 in amino acids: CSASRGKIGGSPSTDTQYF. The CDR3 DNA is TGCAGTGCTAGCCGGGGAAAGATCGGGGGTTCCCCTAGCACAGATACGCAGTATTTT.

The rearrangement links TRBV20-1 to TRBJ2-3, with TRBD2 as a possible D gene (5 bases). Germline V lookup: CDR1 DFQATT, CDR2 SNEGSKA (reference sequence). The CDR3 runs 14 residues. V lost 3 bases and J lost 4, with 14 bases in between. Written as DNA, the CDR3 is TGCAGTGCTAGTAACGTCCCGCGGGCAGATACGCAGTATTTT. It encodes CSASNVPRADTQYF.

CDR3 DNA sequence: TGCGCCAGCAGCCAACTTTCTCTCCAGCGAACGAACACTGAAGCTTTCTTT. It codes for CASSQLSLQRTNTEAFF. J is TRBJ1-1 and V is TRBV4-1, with unresolved D. The CDR3 runs 17 residues. Trimming shortened V by 2 bases and J by 1 base, and 17 bases separated the two germline ends. From germline, CDR1 is MGHRA and CDR2 YSYEKL.

The chain combines TRBV20-1 with TRBJ1-6; tentatively, D is TRBD1 (5 bases). CDR1 and CDR2 (germline): DFQATT, SNEGSKA (reference sequence). The CDR3 spans 15 residues. The ends were cut back, 0 bases at V and 8 bases at J, with 14 bases in the middle. CDR3 loop: CSARDQGNLDSPLHF. CDR3 nucleotides: TGCAGTGCTAGAGATCAGGGAAACCTGGATTCACCCCTCCACTTT.

The chain is built from TRBV7-6 and TRBJ2-3; D may be TRBD1 or TRBD2 (5 bases each). This CDR3 is 14 amino acids long. Trimming took 0 bases from V and 6 from J, leaving 10 bases between them. Per germline, CDR1 SGHVS and CDR2 FNYEAQ. CDR3 sequence reads: CASSLAGDADTQYF. As DNA, the CDR3 is TGTGCCAGCAGCTTAGCGGGGGATGCGGATACGCAGTATTTT.

This rearrangement joins TRBV15 to TRBJ1-2; a possible D gene is TRBD1 (5 bases). CDR1 and CDR2 from the germline V gene are LNHNV and YYDKDF (reference sequence). The germline V and J ends were trimmed by 3 bases and 8 bases, with 19 bases remaining between them. There are 15 residues in the CDR3. The CDR3 reads CATSSGGDPEFGYTF. The CDR3 DNA reads as TGTGCCACCAGCAGCGGGGGAGACCCGGAATTCGGCTACACCTTC.